The 28 T cell receptor beta chains below come from one sample, sequenced in a study of blood T cell repertoires in COVID-19. Repertoires were generated with immunoSEQ multiplex PCR, while TCRdb's copy carries only in-frame clones and drops some. Of about 200,000 clones listed, 87% are singletons. Input material: PBMCs or T cells enriched from blood (not recorded which). All receptors come from a woman in her thirties who had recovered from COVID-19.

This chain uses TRBV6-5 with TRBJ2-7, with 8 positions matching TRBD1. CDR1 and CDR2 from the germline V gene are MNHEY and SVGAGI. The V and J ends lost 2 bases and 0 bases, in that order; junction bases with no gene match: 3. The CDR3 length is 15 residues. The CDR3 reads CASSYDRGPSYEQYF. The CDR3 nucleotides read TGTGCCAGCAGTTACGACAGGGGTCCCTCCTACGAGCAGTACTTC.

The CDR3 is CASSGQGATYEQYF. CDR3 sequence (DNA): TGTGCCAGCAGCGGACAGGGGGCCACCTACGAGCAGTACTTC. The genes are TRBV9 and TRBJ2-7; 10 positions match TRBD1. This CDR3 is 14 amino acids long. CDR1 is SGDLS, CDR2 YYNGEE, per germline. Unmatched junction bases numbered 2, after V lost 3 bases and J lost 2 bases.

This clone appeared a few times. The V call is TRBV19, the J call TRBJ2-7; a weak D match, TRBD1 (5 bases). The CDR3 extends over 12 amino acids. From germline, CDR1 is LNHDA and CDR2 SQIVND (reference sequence). Trimming took 5 bases from V and 6 from J, leaving 11 bases between them. The CDR3 region is CASSLHRGEQYF. The CDR3 DNA is TGTGCCAGTAGTCTCCATAGGGGCGAGCAGTACTTC.

The rearrangement joins TRBV18 to TRBJ2-5; no clear D gene. This CDR3 contains 13 residues. Germline CDR1 KGHSH, CDR2 LQKENI. With 1 base removed from V and 2 bases from J, the gap between germline ends came to 5 bases. The CDR3 region is CASSPQSQETQYF. CDR3 coding DNA: TGTGCCAGCTCACCACAATCTCAAGAGACCCAGTACTTC. The full variable domain, its missing parts supplied by reference TRBV18 and TRBJ2-5, is NAGVMQNPRHLVRRRGQEARLRCSPMKGHSHVYWYRQLPEEGLKFMVYLQKENIIDESGMPKERFSAEFPKEGPSILRIQQVVRGDSAAYFCASSPQSQETQYFGPGTRLLVL.

This sequence joins TRBV12-5 and TRBJ2-6; D is undetermined. This CDR3 has 16 residues. Trimming pared 2 bases from V and 0 bases from J, leaving 8 bases between. The germline CDR1 and CDR2 sequences are LGHNT and FRNRAP. CDR3 DNA sequence: TGTGCTAGTGGTTTGACTACTCCCTCTGGGGCCAACGTCCTGACTTTC. Its protein is CASGLTTPSGANVLTF.

The chain carries TRBV25-1 and TRBJ1-1, with 11 bases matching TRBD1. Germline assignment: CDR1 MGHDK and CDR2 SYGVNS. CDR3 size: 11 residues. J lost 11 bases, V lost 8 bases, and 4 bases had no gene match. CDR3 protein: CASWTGGEAFF. CDR3 in DNA: TGTGCCAGCTGGACAGGGGGCGAGGCTTTCTTT.

The gene calls are TRBV3-1 (or the pseudogene TRBV3-2) and TRBJ2-3, with 7 bases matching TRBD2. V was pared by 2 bases and J by 0 bases, with 14 bases of the junction left unmatched. Germline values: CDR1 LGHDT, CDR2 YNNKEL (reference sequence). The CDR3 contains 19 residues. The CDR3 is CASSQTRELGRESTDTQYF. The CDR3 coding sequence is TGTGCCAGCAGCCAAACCAGGGAATTGGGGCGGGAGAGCACAGATACGCAGTATTTT.

The chain is built from TRBV19 and TRBJ2-7; a weak D match, TRBD1 (6 bases). Germline CDR1 is LNHDA and CDR2 is SQIVND (reference sequence). The CDR3 is 15 amino acids. V was pared by 6 bases and J by 7 bases, with 22 bases between. The CDR3 loop is CASSFRDTFPREQYF. CDR3 nucleotide sequence: TGTGCCAGTAGCTTCCGGGACACCTTTCCTAGAGAGCAGTACTTC.

The chain is built from TRBV12-3 or TRBV12-4 and TRBJ1-1, with 8 bases fitting TRBD1. CDR3 length: 13 residues. J gave up 5 bases and V 6 bases, and 5 bases lay outside the gene matches. The CDR3: CASRTQGGTEAFF. The CDR3 bases are TGTGCCAGCAGAACACAGGGGGGAACTGAAGCTTTCTTT.

This clone showed up just once. J is TRBJ1-1 and V is TRBV30, with D perhaps TRBD1 (5 bases). V was cut by 4 bases and J by 5 bases, with 17 bases left in between. This CDR3 comprises 14 residues. From germline, CDR1 is GTSNPN and CDR2 SVGIG (reference sequence). CDR3 sequence: CAWNMRGAGTEAFF. DNA of the CDR3: TGTGCCTGGAACATGAGGGGTGCGGGGACTGAAGCTTTCTTT.

Of note for this clone: One end of the junction varies from germline; a read error may be responsible. V gene TRBV7-7 combines with J gene TRBJ2-2; D might be TRBD2 (5 bases). The CDR3 is 15 amino acids. Germline CDR1 and CDR2: SSHAT and FNYEAQ (reference sequence). The CDR3 sequence is CASSVGAVGTGELFF. CDR3 nucleotide sequence: TGTGCTAGCAGCGTCGGAGCGGTAGGAACCGGGGAGCTGTTTTTT.

This rearrangement joins TRBV4-2 to TRBJ2-1, with 11 bases aligning to TRBD2. Looked up from germline, CDR1 is LGHNA and CDR2 is YNFKEQ. With 3 bases clipped from V and 0 bases from J, the junction kept 4 bases outside the gene matches. This CDR3 region has 17 residues. CDR3 sequence: CASSHLAGGSSYNEQFF. The CDR3 coding sequence is TGTGCCAGCAGCCACCTAGCGGGGGGAAGCTCCTACAATGAGCAGTTCTTC.

The V and J genes are TRBV5-4 and TRBJ2-3; D possibly corresponds to TRBD1 (6 bases). Between the trimmed V and J ends, which lost 4 bases and 1 base, there was a span of 22 bases. The CDR3 has 18 amino acids. Germline V gene sequence: CDR1 SGHNT, CDR2 YYREEE (reference sequence). The CDR3 coding sequence is TGTGCCAGCAGCCTGGTGGGACGGAGTCCAGGGGGCACAGATACGCAGTATTTT. Translation: CASSLVGRSPGGTDTQYF.

For the CDR3, the DNA is TGTGCCAGCAGTGTAAGGTCCCAGTCAGGCGAGCAGTACTTC. Its translation is CASSVRSQSGEQYF. The chain joins TRBV2 to TRBJ2-7; no reliable D call. The CDR3 length is 14 residues. The V end was cut by 4 bases, the J end by 6 bases, with 16 bases between. Germline V gene data show CDR1 as SNHLY and CDR2 as FYNNEI.

The chain employs TRBV4-3 and TRBJ2-7; D ambiguous. This CDR3 comprises 12 residues. Trimming shortened V by 2 bases and J by 5 bases, and 7 bases separated the two germline ends. Looked up from germline, CDR1 is LGHNA and CDR2 is YSLEER. The CDR3 bases are TGCGCCAGCAGCCAATCGAGGAACGAGCAGTACTTC. Protein product: CASSQSRNEQYF.

The V and J genes are TRBV27 and TRBJ2-2; 12 bases match TRBD1. The ends lost 7 bases at V and 7 bases at J; junction bases unmatched: 13. The CDR3 has 17 residues. Germline lookup yields CDR1 MNHEY and CDR2 SMNVEV (reference sequence). CDR3 residues: CASTFRGDRGHGGELFF. The CDR3 DNA reads TGTGCCAGCACCTTCAGAGGGGACAGGGGGCACGGCGGGGAGCTGTTTTTT.

The V call is TRBV7-9, the J call TRBJ1-5, with D perhaps TRBD1 (6 bases). The V gene lost 3 bases and the J gene lost 6 bases, with 12 bases spanning the gap. This CDR3 has 14 residues. Germline assignment: CDR1 SEHNR and CDR2 FQNEAQ (reference sequence). The CDR3 is CASSLGGGSQPQHF. The CDR3 DNA is TGTGCCAGCAGCTTGGGAGGGGGGAGTCAGCCCCAGCATTTT.

The chain is built from TRBV7-9 and TRBJ2-7; 11 nucleotides align to TRBD2. CDR3 length: 18 amino acids. CDR1 and CDR2 from the germline V gene are SEHNR and FQNEAQ (reference sequence). With 4 bases clipped from V and 0 bases from J, the junction kept 11 bases outside the gene matches. CDR3 loop: CASSSTAGTSGSSYEQYF. CDR3 nucleotide sequence: TGTGCCAGCAGCTCGACTGCCGGGACTAGCGGCAGCTCCTACGAGCAGTACTTC.

The V gene is TRBV19, the J gene TRBJ1-2, with 7 positions matching TRBD1. After removal of 4 bases from V and 4 bases from J, the junction contained 6 bases not matched to a gene. The CDR3 length is 14 residues. Germline V gene data show CDR1 as LNHDA and CDR2 as SQIVND (reference sequence). The CDR3 spells CASSTQRDSYGYTF. The CDR3 DNA reads as TGTGCCAGTAGTACCCAACGGGACAGCTATGGCTACACCTTC.

The genes are TRBV12-3 or TRBV12-4 and TRBJ1-2; D is unresolved. Deletions cut 5 bases from V and 8 bases from J, with 12 bases between. This CDR3 is 12 amino acids long. The CDR3 reads CASSLTEAGYTF. CDR3 sequence (DNA): TGTGCCAGCAGTCTTACAGAAGCCGGCTACACCTTC.

The chain joins TRBV2 to TRBJ2-2, with 8 bases identical to TRBD1. The junction had 4 bases not matched to a gene; V was cut back by 8 bases and J by 2 bases. This CDR3 spans 14 amino acids. CDR1 and CDR2 (germline): SNHLY, FYNNEI. CDR3 sequence reads: CASGGQGNTGELFF. CDR3 in DNA: TGTGCCAGCGGAGGACAGGGAAACACCGGGGAGCTGTTTTTT.

V and J are TRBV7-6 and TRBJ1-4; D may be TRBD1 (6 bases). The germline V and J ends were trimmed by 5 bases and 6 bases, with 10 bases remaining between them. The CDR3 contains 13 residues. Germline V CDR1 and CDR2: SGHVS, FNYEAQ. Here the CDR3 reads CASSQGRDEKLFF. The DNA for the CDR3 is TGTGCCAGCAGCCAGGGGAGGGATGAAAAACTGTTTTTT.

This chain uses TRBV6-2 or TRBV6-3 with TRBJ1-5, with a possible D match to TRBD1 (5 bases). The CDR3 spans 15 residues. V was pared by 6 bases and J by 3 bases, with 15 bases between. CDR1 is MNHEY, CDR2 SVGEGT, per germline. The CDR3 here is CASSRASGSNQPQHF. CDR3 DNA: TGTGCCAGCAGCAGAGCGTCAGGGTCCAATCAGCCCCAGCATTTT.

The chain couples TRBV5-1 to TRBJ1-1; a weak D match, TRBD1 (5 bases). This CDR3 is 15 amino acids long. V lost 0 bases and J lost 4, with 13 bases in between. The germline gives CDR1 SGHRS, CDR2 YFSETQ. The CDR3 sequence: CASSLAGEVGTEAFF. The CDR3 nucleotides read TGCGCCAGCAGCTTGGCGGGGGAGGTTGGCACTGAAGCTTTCTTT.

The genes are TRBV3-1 (or the pseudogene TRBV3-2) and TRBJ1-3; no firm D call. V lost 1 base and J 0 bases, leaving 7 bases between the germline ends. This CDR3 has 15 amino acids. Germline V gene data show CDR1 as LGHDT and CDR2 as YNNKEL (reference sequence). The chain's CDR3 is CASSQGTSSGNTIYF. DNA for the CDR3: TGTGCCAGCAGCCAAGGGACTAGCTCTGGAAACACCATATATTTT.

The chain carries TRBV5-5 and TRBJ2-3; maybe TRBD1 (5 bases). Germline V gene lookup returns CDR1 SGHKS and CDR2 YYEKEE (reference sequence). This CDR3 has 14 residues. V gave up 2 bases and J gave up 3 bases, with 10 bases separating them. DNA for the CDR3: TGTGCCAGCAGCTTAGTCCAGGGAACAGATACGCAGTATTTT. Translating gives CASSLVQGTDTQYF.

The rearrangement uses TRBV2 and TRBJ2-7; 7 bases line up with TRBD2. CDR3 length: 12 amino acids. In germline, CDR1 is SNHLY, CDR2 FYNNEI. With 4 bases clipped from V and 6 bases from J, the junction kept 3 bases outside the gene matches. DNA of the CDR3: TGTGCCAGCAGTGGGACTAGACGCGAGCAGTACTTC. Protein product: CASSGTRREQYF.

The rearrangement links TRBV30 to TRBJ1-5, with D possibly TRBD1 on 6 matching bases. Germline V CDR1 and CDR2: GTSNPN, SVGIG (reference sequence). The CDR3 has 16 residues. V lost 2 bases and J 2 bases, leaving 16 bases between the germline ends. CDR3 nucleotide sequence: TGTGCCTGGAGTATTCAGGGGAGATGGCGCAATCAGCCCCAGCATTTT. Encoded protein: CAWSIQGRWRNQPQHF.